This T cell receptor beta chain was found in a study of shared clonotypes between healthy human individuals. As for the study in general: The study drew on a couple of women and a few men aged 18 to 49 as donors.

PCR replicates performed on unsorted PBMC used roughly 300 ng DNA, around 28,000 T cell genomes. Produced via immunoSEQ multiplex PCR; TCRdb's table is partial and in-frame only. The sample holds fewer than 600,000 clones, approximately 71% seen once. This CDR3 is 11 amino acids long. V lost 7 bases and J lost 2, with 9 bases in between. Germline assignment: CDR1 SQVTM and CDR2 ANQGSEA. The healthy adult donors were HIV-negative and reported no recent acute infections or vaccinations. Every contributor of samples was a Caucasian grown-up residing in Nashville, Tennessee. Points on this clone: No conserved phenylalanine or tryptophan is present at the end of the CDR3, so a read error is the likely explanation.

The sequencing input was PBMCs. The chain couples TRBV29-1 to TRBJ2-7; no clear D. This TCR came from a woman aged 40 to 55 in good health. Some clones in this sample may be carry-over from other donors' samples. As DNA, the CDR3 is TGCAGCGCCCGTACCACCTACGAGCAGTACCTC. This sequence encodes CSARTTYEQYL.